The 28 T cell receptor beta chains below were found in one sample sequenced in a study of blood T cell repertoires in COVID-19. Libraries were prepared by immunoSEQ multiplex PCR; TCRdb keeps only in-frame clonotypes and omits some of them. The sample holds about 260,000 clones, 85% to 90% seen once. Sequencing used PBMCs or T cells enriched from blood (not recorded which). The source is a man aged 45-65 years who had been exposed to COVID-19.

The V and J genes are TRBV24-1 and TRBJ2-5; 7 nucleotides align to TRBD2. Germline CDR1 reads KGHDR; CDR2 reads SFDVKD. Germline trimming cut 6 bases from V and 3 bases from J; bases unmatched to any gene: 12. The CDR3 is 16 residues long. CDR3 sequence: CATSLPSWGGEETQYF. Here the CDR3 DNA reads TGTGCCACCAGTCTCCCGTCGTGGGGGGGGGAAGAGACCCAGTACTTC.

The chain combines TRBV15 with TRBJ1-4, with a possible D match to TRBD1 (5 bases). CDR3 length: 17 amino acids. The germline V gene encodes CDR1 LNHNV and CDR2 YYDKDF (reference sequence). The V end was cut by 0 bases, the J end by 0 bases, with 11 bases between. The CDR3 spells CATSRDLGAATNEKLFF. DNA of the CDR3: TGTGCCACCAGCAGAGATCTTGGGGCAGCAACTAATGAAAAACTGTTTTTT.

The rearrangement uses TRBV10-3 and TRBJ2-7; no definite D call. CDR1 is ENHRY and CDR2 is SYGVKD in the germline V gene. Trimming removed 5 bases at V and 0 bases at J, with 5 bases between. This CDR3 has 12 amino acids. The CDR3 region has the DNA TGTGCCATCAGTACCAGCTCCTACGAGCAGTACGTC. This codes for CAISTSSYEQYV.

This chain connects TRBV10-3 to TRBJ2-7, with D tentatively TRBD1 (5 bases). Germline V gene sequence: CDR1 ENHRY, CDR2 SYGVKD. This CDR3 is built from 14 residues. Trimming left V 4 bases short and J 3 bases short, with 13 bases between. CDR3 protein: CAISGIDQGYEQYF. The CDR3 DNA reads as TGTGCCATCAGTGGCATAGATCAGGGCTACGAGCAGTACTTC.

DNA of the CDR3: TGTGCCAGCAGTGAAGTGGGACTCCAGAACACTGAAGCTTTCTTT. Translation: CASSEVGLQNTEAFF. The J gene is TRBJ1-1, the V gene TRBV2; tentatively, D is TRBD1 (5 bases). V shed 1 base and J shed 1 base, with 10 bases lying between them. From germline, CDR1 is SNHLY and CDR2 FYNNEI. This CDR3 spans 15 amino acids.

The chain links TRBV19 to TRBJ1-5, with 7 bases lining up with TRBD1. The CDR3 loop spans 15 amino acids. V was clipped by 6 bases and J by 9 bases; unmatched bases: 14. Germline V lookup: CDR1 LNHDA, CDR2 SQIVND (reference sequence). The CDR3 region is CASSLQGDRLAPQHF. In nucleotides, the CDR3 is TGTGCCAGTAGCCTCCAGGGGGACCGGTTGGCGCCCCAGCATTTT.

The chain employs TRBV5-3 and TRBJ1-5; no firm D call. TRBV5-3 is recorded as an ORF, its role being uncertain. Trimming shortened V by 1 base and J by 4 bases, and 15 bases separated the two germline ends. The CDR3 spans 16 residues. CDR3 bases: TGTGCCAGAAGCTTGCACAGTATACTAGGGAATCAGCCCCAGCATTTT. It codes for CARSLHSILGNQPQHF.

This rearrangement joins TRBV5-1 to TRBJ2-7; a weak D match, TRBD2 (5 bases). CDR1 SGHRS and CDR2 YFSETQ come from the germline V gene. This CDR3 spans 13 amino acids. V gave up 4 bases and J gave up 4 bases, with 12 bases separating them. In DNA, the CDR3 is TGCGCCAGCAGCCCTCATTCGGGATACGAGCAGTACTTC. This sequence encodes CASSPHSGYEQYF.

The rearrangement joins TRBV5-1 to TRBJ1-5, with TRBD1 identical over 7 bases. With 1 base clipped from V and 4 bases from J, the junction kept 11 bases outside the gene matches. The CDR3 covers 17 residues. Germline V gene sequence: CDR1 SGHRS, CDR2 YFSETQ. CDR3 nucleotide sequence: TGCGCCAGCAGCTTGTCACCGACAGGGAGTTCTAATCAGCCCCAGCATTTT. Protein product: CASSLSPTGSSNQPQHF.

This clone has just one count. J is TRBJ2-1 and V is TRBV15; tentative D call: TRBD2 (5 bases). Germline lookup yields CDR1 LNHNV and CDR2 YYDKDF (reference sequence). Between the trimmed V and J ends, which lost 5 bases and 0 bases, there was a span of 11 bases. The CDR3 is 15 residues long. The CDR3, as DNA: TGTGCCACCAGCCCGGAGGTGAGCTCCTACAATGAGCAGTTCTTC. Residues: CATSPEVSSYNEQFF.

This sequence joins TRBV28 and TRBJ1-3, with a weak D call TRBD1 (6 bases). Trimming removed 2 bases from V and 7 bases from J, with 9 bases in between. CDR3 size: 13 residues. Germline V gives CDR1 MDHEN, CDR2 SYDVKM. This CDR3 is CASSLDRSNTIYF. The CDR3 nucleotides read TGTGCCAGCAGTTTAGACAGGTCGAACACCATATATTTT.

The chain combines TRBV5-1 with TRBJ1-1; D is perhaps TRBD1 (5 bases). Germline values: CDR1 SGHRS, CDR2 YFSETQ. The CDR3 is made up of 16 amino acids. Between the trimmed V and J ends, which lost 0 bases and 4 bases, there was a span of 16 bases. The DNA for the CDR3 is TGCGCCAGCAGCTTGGGTGCAACCCAGGGTGGCACTGAAGCTTTCTTT. Translated: CASSLGATQGGTEAFF.

In its sample, this clone was seen once. V usage is TRBV9 and J usage is TRBJ2-1, with TRBD1 matching 7 bases. The V segment lost 3 bases and the J segment 6 bases; nucleotides outside the gene matches: 9. This CDR3 is built from 15 residues. Germline CDR1 reads SGDLS; CDR2 reads YYNGEE. The CDR3 sequence: CASSEGAGDFNEQFF. Here the CDR3 DNA reads TGTGCCAGCAGCGAGGGGGCAGGGGATTTCAATGAGCAGTTCTTC.

CDR3 sequence: CASSSNQPQHF. The DNA of the CDR3 is TGTGCCAGCAGTTCGAATCAGCCCCAGCATTTT. This sequence joins TRBV6-2 or TRBV6-3 and TRBJ1-5; unclear D gene. The V end was cut by 4 bases, the J end by 4 bases, with 2 bases between. CDR3 length: 11 residues. The germline gives CDR1 MNHEY, CDR2 SVGEGT.

V gene TRBV11-2 combines with J gene TRBJ1-5; possible D gene TRBD1, 5 bases. Germline assignment: CDR1 SGHAT and CDR2 FQNNGV. This CDR3 spans 14 amino acids. The ends were cut back, 2 bases at V and 5 bases at J, with 10 bases in the middle. The CDR3 sequence is CASSLSGNHQPQHF. CDR3 in DNA: TGTGCCAGCAGCTTATCAGGGAACCATCAGCCCCAGCATTTT.

The chain recombines TRBV6-2 or TRBV6-3 with TRBJ1-6; TRBD1 agrees at 7 bases. The CDR3 runs 19 residues. Germline values: CDR1 MNHEY, CDR2 SVGEGT. Unmatched junction bases numbered 21, after V lost 6 bases and J lost 7 bases. The CDR3 loop is CASSREAARQDRMNSPLHF. The DNA of the CDR3 is TGTGCCAGCAGCCGTGAAGCGGCCCGACAGGACAGGATGAATTCACCCCTCCACTTT.

The genes are TRBV3-1 (or the pseudogene TRBV3-2) and TRBJ2-5; the match to TRBD2 covers 11 bases. Germline CDR1 is LGHDT and CDR2 is YNNKEL (reference sequence). The CDR3 covers 16 residues. V trimming: 4 bases; J trimming: 0 bases; junction bases outside the gene matches: 4. Here the CDR3 reads CASSLGLAGNQETQYF. CDR3 DNA: TGTGCCAGCAGCCTTGGACTAGCGGGCAACCAAGAGACCCAGTACTTC.

V gene TRBV28 combines with J gene TRBJ1-2; 7 bases match TRBD1. Losses at the gene ends were 2 bases for V and 2 bases for J; bases not matched to a gene: 2. The CDR3 contains 14 residues. The germline gives CDR1 MDHEN, CDR2 SYDVKM. The CDR3 loop is CASSLTGENYGYTF. CDR3 sequence (DNA): TGTGCCAGCAGTTTAACAGGGGAAAACTATGGCTACACCTTC.

The chain employs TRBV2 and TRBJ2-7; TRBD2 is a possible D gene (5 bases). In germline, CDR1 is SNHLY, CDR2 FYNNEI. The CDR3 totals 13 residues. V lost 3 bases, J lost 0 bases, and 6 bases lay in between. The CDR3 loop is CASSDGVSYEQYV. For the CDR3, the DNA is TGTGCCAGCAGTGACGGGGTCTCCTACGAGCAGTACGTC.

This clone has a single count. The chain combines TRBV6-4 with TRBJ1-1, with D perhaps TRBD1 (6 bases). From germline, CDR1 is MRHNA and CDR2 SNTAGT. CDR3 length: 14 residues. The V and J ends lost 3 bases and 7 bases respectively, with 15 bases between them. The CDR3 here is CASSEVGQHREAFF. In DNA form, the CDR3 reads TGTGCCAGCAGTGAGGTCGGACAGCACCGTGAAGCTTTCTTT.

This clone occurred a few times. This chain connects TRBV10-3 to TRBJ2-7; D not certain. The CDR3 is made up of 12 amino acids. Germline values: CDR1 ENHRY, CDR2 SYGVKD. V dropped 6 bases and J dropped 0 bases, with 6 bases sitting between them. The CDR3 DNA sequence: TGTGCCATCAGACGAGGCTCCTACGAGCAGTACGTC. Translated, it gives CAIRRGSYEQYV.

The rearrangement joins TRBV6-5 to TRBJ1-1, with D perhaps TRBD1 (6 bases). The CDR3 is 16 amino acids. Trimming cost V 2 bases and J 1 base, with 14 bases left between them. Germline-derived CDR1 and CDR2 are MNHEY and SVGAGI. CDR3 sequence: CASSYSHRVENTEAFF. CDR3 DNA: TGTGCCAGCAGTTACAGCCACAGGGTTGAGAACACTGAAGCTTTCTTT.

This clone was counted a few times. The J gene is TRBJ1-3, the V gene TRBV5-1; D gene ambiguous. Germline V lookup: CDR1 SGHRS, CDR2 YFSETQ. This CDR3 has 14 residues. Trimming cost V 0 bases and J 2 bases, with 6 bases left between them. CDR3 coding DNA: TGCGCCAGCAGCTTGGAACAGCCTGGAAACACCATATATTTT. The encoded protein is CASSLEQPGNTIYF.

The rearrangement joins TRBV19 to TRBJ1-2; D gene uncertain. CDR1 is LNHDA, CDR2 SQIVND, per germline (reference sequence). V lost 3 bases and J 5 bases, leaving 19 bases between the germline ends. This CDR3 has 16 residues. The CDR3 here is CASSMMEERARYGYTF. CDR3 DNA sequence: TGTGCCAGTAGTATGATGGAAGAGAGGGCCCGATATGGCTACACCTTC.

The J gene is TRBJ2-1, the V gene TRBV27, with 7 positions matching TRBD2. CDR3 length equals 15 residues. The germline gives CDR1 MNHEY, CDR2 SMNVEV (reference sequence). Trimming removed 7 bases from V and 6 bases from J; junction bases left unmatched: 12. In nucleotides, the CDR3 is TGTGCCAGCACCCTCGGGCTAGCGGTTATCAATGAGCAGTTCTTC. This encodes CASTLGLAVINEQFF.

V is TRBV15 and J is TRBJ1-5, with 7 bases that match TRBD1. In germline, CDR1 is LNHNV, CDR2 YYDKDF (reference sequence). Trimming removed 1 base from V and 5 bases from J; junction bases left unmatched: 5. The CDR3 spans 15 residues. This chain's CDR3 is CATSRGQGLDQPQHF. CDR3 DNA sequence: TGTGCCACCAGCAGAGGACAGGGTCTGGATCAGCCCCAGCATTTT.

This clone was counted between two and nine times. The chain has TRBV11-2 and TRBJ2-7; TRBD1 is a possible D gene (7 bases). The CDR3 has 12 amino acids. Between the trimmed V and J ends, which lost 5 bases and 12 bases, there was a span of 17 bases. The germline gives CDR1 SGHAT, CDR2 FQNNGV. The CDR3 DNA follows: TGTGCCAGCAGCCCGGGACTCGACAGGGTGTACTTC. This gives the protein CASSPGLDRVYF.

J is TRBJ1-6 and V is TRBV5-1; unclear D gene. V was pared by 0 bases and J by 6 bases, with 4 bases between. The CDR3 has 13 amino acids. In germline, CDR1 is SGHRS, CDR2 YFSETQ. The CDR3 protein is CASSLELNSPLHF. The CDR3 DNA reads as TGCGCCAGCAGCTTGGAACTTAATTCACCCCTCCACTTT. Looking up the rest from reference TRBV5-1 and TRBJ1-6 gives the full variable domain: KAGVTQTPRYLIKTRGQQVTLSCSPISGHRSVSWYQQTPGQGLQFLFEYFSETQRNKGNFPGRFSGRQFSNSRSEMNVSTLELGDSALYLCASSLELNSPLHFGNGTRLTVT.